A single sample is the source of the 18 T cell receptor beta chains below, sequenced in a study of OX40 agonist ivuxolimab in advanced cancers. Using immunoSEQ multiplex PCR, the repertoire was profiled, and TCRdb retains in-frame clones only, with some absent. This sample has around 76,000 clones, with around four fifths found just once. Source: CD4+ or CD8+ T cells sorted from blood, taken in a trial of the OX40 agonist ivuxolimab. The receptors stem from an adult with an advanced solid tumor such as melanoma, head and neck, liver or kidney cancer.

This chain links TRBV6-5 with TRBJ1-1; no clear D gene. CDR3 length: 11 amino acids. Germline assignment: CDR1 MNHEY and CDR2 SVGAGI. Trimming removed 2 bases from V and 7 bases from J, with 5 bases in between. The CDR3, as DNA: TGTGCCAGCAGTTACAATGTTGAAGCTTTCTTT. Amino acid sequence: CASSYNVEAFF.

The chain couples TRBV6-9 to TRBJ1-1; D gene ambiguous. Between the trimmed V and J ends, which lost 2 bases and 0 bases, there was a span of 7 bases. The germline V gene has CDR1 MNHGY and CDR2 SVAAGI. The CDR3 loop spans 14 amino acids. CDR3 amino acids: CASSYRNLNTEAFF. DNA of the CDR3: TGTGCCAGCAGTTATAGGAACCTGAACACTGAAGCTTTCTTT.

The chain is built from TRBV28 and TRBJ1-3; D uncertain. CDR1 MDHEN and CDR2 SYDVKM come from the germline V gene. V was trimmed by 3 bases and J by 4 bases, leaving 4 bases between them. This CDR3 comprises 12 residues. This CDR3 reads CASSLFGNTIYF. CDR3 sequence (DNA): TGTGCCAGCAGTTTGTTCGGAAACACCATATATTTT.

The rearrangement joins TRBV5-1 to TRBJ1-3; no reliable D call. The germline CDR1 and CDR2 sequences are SGHRS and YFSETQ. Trimming took 0 bases from V and 6 from J, leaving 13 bases between them. The CDR3 covers 15 residues. The CDR3 is CASSLDGVVENTIYF. The CDR3 DNA reads TGCGCCAGCAGCTTGGATGGGGTGGTTGAAAACACCATATATTTT.

The chain uses TRBV5-1 and TRBJ1-3, with D perhaps TRBD1 (6 bases). There are 14 residues in the CDR3. Between the trimmed V and J ends, which lost 1 base and 4 bases, there was a span of 9 bases. CDR1 and CDR2 (germline): SGHRS, YFSETQ. The CDR3 sequence is CASSLLGQGNTIYF. CDR3 in DNA: TGCGCCAGCAGCTTGTTAGGACAGGGAAACACCATATATTTT.

This chain links TRBV4-1 with TRBJ2-5; 12 positions match TRBD2. The CDR3 spans 16 residues. J lost 4 bases, V lost 0 bases, and 3 bases had no gene match. CDR1 is MGHRA and CDR2 is YSYEKL in the germline V gene. The CDR3 reads CASSQDPGLAGETQYF. Written as DNA, the CDR3 is TGCGCCAGCAGCCAAGACCCGGGACTAGCGGGAGAGACCCAGTACTTC.

The V gene is TRBV7-3, the J gene TRBJ2-7; D gene unclear. V dropped 5 bases and J dropped 3 bases, with 23 bases sitting between them. CDR3 size: 17 residues. Germline V gene sequence: CDR1 SGHTA, CDR2 FQGTGA. The CDR3 here is CASSIPLDFEWGYEQYF. The CDR3 DNA is TGTGCCAGCAGCATCCCCTTGGATTTCGAGTGGGGCTACGAGCAGTACTTC.

The V gene is TRBV7-9, the J gene TRBJ1-5; tentative D call: TRBD1 (6 bases). The V gene's germline CDR1 is SEHNR and CDR2 FQNEAQ (reference sequence). Trimming took 3 bases from V and 5 from J, leaving 11 bases between them. The CDR3 runs to 14 residues. The CDR3 sequence: CASSLDSPHQPQHF. DNA of the CDR3: TGTGCCAGCAGCTTGGACAGTCCCCATCAGCCCCAGCATTTT.

V usage is TRBV11-2 and J usage is TRBJ1-5; perhaps TRBD1 as D (5 bases). The CDR3 length is 17 residues. Trimming took 5 bases from V and 2 from J, leaving 19 bases between them. CDR1 SGHAT and CDR2 FQNNGV come from the germline V gene. CDR3 sequence (DNA): TGTGCCAGCAGCCCGACGGGGCAGCTTACGGGCAATCAGCCCCAGCATTTT. It codes for CASSPTGQLTGNQPQHF.

The chain carries TRBV14 and TRBJ2-3; D is unclear. This CDR3 comprises 13 residues. Deletions cut 1 base from V and 2 bases from J, with 4 bases between. Germline values: CDR1 SGHDN, CDR2 FVKESK. CDR3 amino acids: CASSQVLTDTQYF. The CDR3 nucleotides are TGTGCCAGCAGCCAAGTCCTCACAGATACGCAGTATTTT.

This clone was observed a handful of times. V gene TRBV28 combines with J gene TRBJ1-3; the D gene is possibly TRBD1 (6 bases). Germline values: CDR1 MDHEN, CDR2 SYDVKM. V shed 6 bases and J shed 4 bases, with 13 bases lying between them. The CDR3 runs to 14 residues. CDR3: CASRSRTVGNTIYF. Here the CDR3 DNA reads TGTGCCAGCAGGTCGCGGACAGTCGGAAACACCATATATTTT.

This chain uses TRBV2 with TRBJ1-1, with D perhaps TRBD1 (6 bases). V gave up 2 bases and J gave up 7 bases, with 14 bases separating them. CDR1 and CDR2 (germline): SNHLY, FYNNEI. There are 14 residues in the CDR3. The CDR3 loop reads CASSESGGHSEAFF. The DNA for the CDR3 is TGTGCCAGCAGTGAATCCGGGGGGCACAGTGAAGCTTTCTTT.

CDR3 nucleotide sequence: TGTGCCAACTTCGGAGGGGGGAAAAACATTCAGTACTTC. Its protein product is CANFGGGKNIQYF. The chain joins TRBV2 to TRBJ2-4; D tentatively fits TRBD1 or TRBD2 (6 bases each). V lost 10 bases and J lost 4, with 14 bases in between. The CDR3 has 13 amino acids. Germline loops: CDR1 SNHLY, CDR2 FYNNEI.

This sequence joins TRBV20-1 and TRBJ1-1, with D hard to call. CDR1 is DFQATT, CDR2 SNEGSKA, per germline (reference sequence). The V end was cut by 7 bases, the J end by 0 bases, with 6 bases between. The CDR3 length is 11 residues. CDR3 amino acids: CSGGLNTEAFF. The CDR3 coding sequence is TGCAGTGGAGGGTTGAACACTGAAGCTTTCTTT.

The chain recombines TRBV29-1 with TRBJ1-2; no clear D. Trimming shortened V by 7 bases and J by 1 base, and 10 bases separated the two germline ends. Germline-derived CDR1 and CDR2 are SQVTM and ANQGSEA. This CDR3 is 12 amino acids long. As DNA, the CDR3 is TGCAGCGCGGTTACCGGTAACTATGGCTACACCTTC. Residues: CSAVTGNYGYTF.

This clone was counted only a few times. The chain uses TRBV2 and TRBJ2-7; 10 bases match TRBD1. The CDR3 is 13 amino acids. CDR1 is SNHLY and CDR2 is FYNNEI in the germline V gene. After removal of 5 bases from V and 6 bases from J, the junction contained 4 bases not matched to a gene. The CDR3 here is CASSPGQGTEQYV. The CDR3 DNA is TGTGCCAGCAGTCCGGGACAGGGGACCGAGCAGTACGTC.

The rearrangement uses TRBV5-4 and TRBJ2-5, with TRBD1 identical over 7 bases. J lost 4 bases, V lost 0 bases, and 3 bases had no gene match. The CDR3 totals 14 residues. Per germline, CDR1 SGHNT and CDR2 YYREEE (reference sequence). CDR3 loop: CASSLEAGGETQYF. In DNA form, the CDR3 reads TGTGCCAGCAGCTTGGAGGCAGGGGGAGAGACCCAGTACTTC.

The CDR3 nucleotides read TGTGCCAGCAGTCCCGCGGGGGCAGCCGGGGAGCTGTTTTTT. Translation: CASSPAGAAGELFF. The chain links TRBV28 to TRBJ2-2, with TRBD2 as a possible D gene (7 bases). CDR3 length: 14 residues. V lost 5 bases and J 6 bases, leaving 13 bases between the germline ends. Germline lookup yields CDR1 MDHEN and CDR2 SYDVKM. Using reference TRBV28 and TRBJ2-2 for the parts outside the CDR3, the full variable domain is DVKVTQSSRYLVKRTGEKVFLECVQDMDHENMFWYRQDPGLGLRLIYFSYDVKMKEKGDIPEGYSVSREKKERFSLILESASTNQTSMYLCASSPAGAAGELFFGEGSRLTVL.